A selection of T cell receptor beta chains follows, all from one sample in a study of blood T cell repertoires in COVID-19. Repertoires were generated with immunoSEQ multiplex PCR, while TCRdb's copy carries only in-frame clones and drops some. This sample has under 150,000 clones; approximately 84% occur once, and the top ten carry almost 6.5%. Sequencing was performed on peripheral blood. All receptors come from a human donor in a cohort sampled during active COVID-19. CDR3s include the opening cysteine and the closing phenylalanine or tryptophan. D genes are given only for firm matches. Expanded clones get a size class; other rows say once, few or many, or leave the size out.

>TRBD2|TRBJ2-7|TRBV6-5|NA
CASSSNGGGPYEQYF
TGTGCCAGCAGCTCCAACGGCGGGGGGCCCTACGAGCAGTACTTC
>NA|TRBJ1-1|TRBV5-6|NA
CASSLVSNTEAFF
TGTGCCAGCAGCTTGGTCTCGAACACTGAAGCTTTCTTT
>TRBD1|TRBJ1-2|TRBV4-3|NA
CASSLRQGDYGYTF
TGCGCCAGCAGCCTGCGACAGGGGGACTATGGCTACACCTTC
>NA|TRBJ1-3|TRBV7-2|NA
CASSPGGGAGNTIYF
TGTGCCAGCAGCCCCGGCGGCGGCGCCGGAAACACCATATATTTT
>TRBD2|TRBJ2-5|TRBV15|NA
CATRDAGGGETQYF
TGTGCCACCAGGGACGCGGGGGGCGGGGAGACCCAGTACTTC
>TRBD1|TRBJ2-5|TRBV18|NA
CASSPTGGVGETQYF
TGTGCCAGCTCACCGACAGGGGGCGTAGGAGAGACCCAGTACTTC
>NA|TRBJ1-2|TRBV6-5|NA
CASSSPQGRGTF
TGTGCCAGCAGCTCCCCTCAGGGAAGAGGCACCTTC
>NA|TRBJ2-1|TRBV5-4|NA
CASSFVRTATEQFF
TGTGCCAGCAGCTTTGTCCGCACTGCCACTGAGCAGTTCTTC
>NA|TRBJ2-5|TRBV6-5|once
CASKRDYQETQYF
TGTGCCAGCAAACGGGACTACCAAGAGACCCAGTACTTC
>NA|TRBJ2-2|TRBV6-5|NA
CASSSYHDTGELFF
TGTGCCAGCAGTTCCTACCATGACACCGGGGAGCTGTTTTTT
>TRBD2|TRBJ2-7|TRBV10-3|few
CAVAGGLPYEQYF
TGTGCCGTGGCGGGGGGCCTCCCCTACGAGCAGTACTTC
>NA|TRBJ1-2|TRBV11-2|many
CASSLDQGGYGYTF
TGTGCCAGCAGCTTAGATCAGGGAGGCTATGGCTACACCTTC
>NA|TRBJ1-2|TRBV5-4|NA
CASSLVEGAGYTF
TGTGCCAGCAGCTTGGTCGAGGGAGCTGGCTACACCTTC
>TRBD1|TRBJ2-6|TRBV28|NA
CASSFVGTEDSGANVLTF
TGTGCCAGCAGTTTTGTGGGGACAGAAGACTCTGGGGCCAACGTCCTGACTTTC
>NA|TRBJ2-3|TRBV6-1|NA
CASSEDSLLAGTDTQYF
TGTGCCAGCAGTGAAGACAGCCTCCTAGCTGGCACAGATACGCAGTATTTT
>NA|TRBJ2-1|TRBV14|NA
CASSPGGHGEQFF
TGTGCCAGCAGCCCCGGGGGGCATGGTGAGCAGTTCTTC
>TRBD1|TRBJ1-1|TRBV6-7|NA
CASSYLRVGQGESEMNTEAFF
TGTGCCAGCAGTTACTTGCGAGTTGGACAGGGAGAATCTGAGATGAACACTGAAGCTTTCTTT
>TRBD2|TRBJ2-1|TRBV9|few
CASSVASGGSSYNEQFF
TGTGCCAGCAGCGTAGCTAGCGGGGGGAGCTCCTACAATGAGCAGTTCTTC
>TRBD1|TRBJ2-7|TRBV3-1/TRBV3-2|NA
CASSQGVQGPYEQYF
TGTGCCAGCAGCCAGGGGGTACAGGGGCCCTACGAGCAGTACTTC
>NA|TRBJ2-3|TRBV28|NA
CASSPLSSTDTQYF
TGTGCCAGCAGTCCACTATCTAGCACAGATACGCAGTATTTT
>TRBD1|TRBJ2-6|TRBV7-9|NA
CASSLLGWDRSSGANVLTF
TGTGCCAGCAGCCTATTAGGGTGGGACAGAAGCTCTGGGGCCAACGTCCTGACTTTC
>TRBD1|TRBJ1-1|TRBV6-2/TRBV6-3|NA
CASSWTGGNTEAFF
TGTGCCAGCAGTTGGACAGGGGGAAACACTGAAGCTTTCTTT
>NA|TRBJ2-3|TRBV7-9|NA
CASSASRPGTDTQYF
TGTGCCAGCAGCGCATCGAGGCCGGGGACAGATACGCAGTATTTT
>TRBD2|TRBJ2-3|TRBV5-1|once
CASSLGLAGEGDTQYF
TGCGCCAGCAGCCTCGGACTAGCGGGGGAGGGCGATACGCAGTATTTT
>TRBD2|TRBJ2-1|TRBV5-6|NA
CASSLGLAGASSSYNEQFF
TGTGCCAGCAGCTTAGGACTAGCGGGGGCCTCCAGCTCCTACAATGAGCAGTTCTTC
>TRBD1|TRBJ1-3|TRBV6-2/TRBV6-3|NA
CASSYGGQGTSGNTIYF
TGTGCCAGCAGTTACGGGGGACAGGGGACCTCTGGAAACACCATATATTTT
>NA|TRBJ2-1|TRBV12-2|NA
CASRLVPGGVYNEQFF
TGTGCAAGTCGCTTAGTCCCGGGGGGGGTATACAATGAGCAGTTCTTC
>TRBD1|TRBJ2-1|TRBV9|NA
CASSVWDRAHNEQFF
TGTGCCAGCAGCGTCTGGGACAGGGCCCACAATGAGCAGTTCTTC
>TRBD2|TRBJ2-2|TRBV5-1|NA
CASSLDGGASGGTGELFF
TGCGCCAGCAGCTTGGACGGCGGGGCCTCGGGGGGCACCGGGGAGCTGTTTTTT
>NA|TRBJ2-2|TRBV19|NA
CASSMPTGNTGELFF
TGTGCCAGTAGTATGCCCACAGGGAACACCGGGGAGCTGTTTTTT
>TRBD1|TRBJ1-1|TRBV6-2/TRBV6-3|few
CASSYPGQQKEAFF
TGTGCCAGCAGTTACCCGGGACAGCAGAAAGAAGCTTTCTTT
>TRBD1|TRBJ1-1|TRBV6-2/TRBV6-3|NA
CASSYWTGINTEAFF
TGTGCCAGCAGTTACTGGACAGGGATCAACACTGAAGCTTTCTTT
>NA|TRBJ1-1|TRBV7-8|NA
CASSFESNTEAFF
TGTGCCAGCAGTTTCGAGTCGAACACTGAAGCTTTCTTT
>TRBD2|TRBJ2-3|TRBV7-3|NA
CASSPSGGSSTQYF
TGTGCCAGCAGTCCTAGCGGGGGTAGTTCCACGCAGTATTTT
>NA|TRBJ2-7|TRBV9|NA
CASSPGGRYEQYF
TGTGCCAGCAGCCCGGGGGGCAGATACGAGCAGTACTTC
>TRBD1|TRBJ1-6|TRBV27|NA
CASSFTRGRSPLHF
TGTGCCAGCAGTTTCACCAGGGGGCGGTCACCCCTCCACTTT
>NA|TRBJ1-1|TRBV18|once
CASSPNRKRTEAFF
TGTGCCAGCTCACCGAACAGAAAAAGGACTGAAGCTTTCTTT
>NA|TRBJ1-1|TRBV5-6|NA
CASIRTGDTEAFF
TGTGCCAGCATTCGGACTGGGGACACTGAAGCTTTCTTT
>NA|TRBJ2-5|TRBV7-3|NA
CASSLSRAGRETQYF
TGTGCCAGCAGCCTTAGTAGGGCGGGTAGGGAGACCCAGTACTTC
>TRBD2|TRBJ2-7|TRBV19|NA
CASSIGLASPYEQYF
TGTGCCAGTAGTATTGGACTAGCTTCCCCCTACGAGCAGTACTTC
>TRBD1|TRBJ1-1|TRBV7-9|few
CASSLVFDRGYGVNTEAFF
TGTGCCAGCAGCTTAGTGTTCGACAGGGGCTATGGGGTAAACACTGAAGCTTTCTTT
>TRBD1|TRBJ1-1|TRBV19|NA
CASSIDPDRGNTEAFF
TGTGCCAGTAGTATAGATCCGGACAGGGGGAACACTGAAGCTTTCTTT
>TRBD2|TRBJ2-1|TRBV4-3|NA
CASSTLAGGDEQFF
TGCGCCAGCAGTACACTAGCGGGGGGCGATGAGCAGTTCTTC
>NA|TRBJ2-3|TRBV5-1|NA
CASSLDLAPDTQYF
TGCGCCAGCAGCTTGGATCTAGCCCCTGATACGCAGTATTTT
>NA|TRBJ1-5|TRBV6-2/TRBV6-3|NA
CASSWPDTRGNQPQHF
TGTGCCAGCAGTTGGCCGGACACCCGAGGCAATCAGCCCCAGCATTTT
>NA|TRBJ1-5|TRBV5-6|NA
CASSWYIGGGRVNQPQHF
TGTGCCAGCAGCTGGTACATTGGGGGGGGCAGGGTAAATCAGCCCCAGCATTTT
>NA|TRBJ2-6|TRBV9|NA
CASSPFSGANVLTF
TGTGCCAGCAGCCCATTCTCTGGGGCCAACGTCCTGACTTTC
>TRBD2|TRBJ2-5|TRBV5-1|NA
CASWDSGGIETQYF
TGCGCCAGCTGGGACTCGGGGGGTATCGAGACCCAGTACTTC
>TRBD1|TRBJ1-4|TRBV7-2|few
CASSPDRGQGEKLFF
TGTGCCAGCAGCCCAGACAGGGGCCAGGGTGAAAAACTGTTTTTT
>NA|TRBJ2-7|TRBV27|NA
CASSGGRTSEQYF
TGTGCCAGCAGCGGGGGGCGAACTAGCGAGCAGTACTTC
>NA|TRBJ1-4|TRBV19|NA
CASRGSPSEKLFF
TGTGCCAGTAGGGGCAGCCCGAGTGAAAAACTGTTTTTT
>NA|TRBJ2-2|TRBV4-1|few
CASSQDNLAMYTGELFF
TGCGCCAGCAGCCAAGATAATCTAGCGATGTACACCGGGGAGCTGTTTTTT
>TRBD1|TRBJ2-5|TRBV5-8|NA
CASSLDLQGGQETQYF
TGTGCCAGCAGCTTAGACCTACAGGGGGGCCAAGAGACCCAGTACTTC
>NA|TRBJ1-6|TRBV6-2/TRBV6-3|NA
CASSDRRDAGRHSPLHF
TGTGCCAGCAGTGACCGCCGGGACGCCGGGAGACATTCACCCCTCCACTTT
>NA|TRBJ1-2|TRBV6-1|NA
CASSEVSLGENYGYTF
TGTGCCAGCAGTGAAGTTAGCTTGGGAGAGAACTATGGCTACACCTTC
>TRBD1|TRBJ2-7|TRBV6-6|NA
CASSYLKGAVDEQYF
TGTGCCAGCAGTTACCTAAAGGGGGCGGTGGACGAGCAGTACTTC
>TRBD1|TRBJ2-2|TRBV5-8|few
CASSDFRSGQGLNTGELFF
TGTGCCAGCAGCGACTTCCGCTCCGGACAGGGCTTGAACACCGGGGAGCTGTTTTTT
>TRBD2|TRBJ2-1|TRBV7-2|NA
CASSLATSGGYNEQFF
TGTGCCAGCAGCTTAGCCACTAGCGGGGGTTACAATGAGCAGTTCTTC
>TRBD2|TRBJ2-2|TRBV7-3|few
CASRPTSVTGELFF
TGTGCCAGCAGACCGACTAGCGTAACCGGGGAGCTGTTTTTT
>NA|TRBJ2-1|TRBV3-1/TRBV3-2|NA
CASSQRRGNEQFF
TGTGCCAGCAGCCAGAGACGGGGAAATGAGCAGTTCTTC